One T cell receptor (beta chain) is described in this entry. This clonotype was seen a handful of times. There is no known antigen for this receptor. Per-base qualities were not stored, and no clone one base away is much larger. The CDR3, from cysteine to phenylalanine, totals 17 residues. The only DNA kept is the CDR3, 51 bases in frame from the first base. Sequences MNHNS (CDR1) and SASEGT (CDR2) are obtained from the germline V gene. Trimming takes 2 bases from V and 0 bases from J, and the germline ends sit 16 bases apart. The instrument was an Illumina HiSeq 1500. The raw public data were reprocessed by TCRdb itself: fastp quality trimming at Q25, MiXCR clonotype calling, in-frame beta chains only. Each entry merges the rows of one CDR3 protein and shows their most common DNA and genes. This sample lists approximately 300,000 distinct CDR3 sequences; approximately 25% were detected once. The top ten constitute about 14% of the sample.

This sample is drawn from a study of T cell repertoires in cytomegalovirus infection (dated by TCRdb to about 2019). Study-wide context: Alongside well-studied HLA-B-restricted epitopes, the peptide stimulations were aimed at recently identified HLA-C-restricted CMV epitopes, whose presentation resists viral immunomodulation. Because public TCR beta signatures pointed to carriage of CMV infection together with the matching HLA type, the HLA type of each donor mattered for the analysis. General findings and caveats noted by the study authors: The ex vivo response was dominated by HLA-C-restricted CMV-specific TCR beta clonotypes, and the single most frequent clonotype in two of eight donors was supplied by these HLA-C-restricted clonotypes. In both this cohort and an independent cohort of approximately 350 donors, the cumulative frequency of public TCR beta family members distinguished carriers of CMV infection plus the relevant HLA type.

The intended sense of this specimen's treatment or condition label: in vitro stimulation with specific CMV peptide epitopes to enrich CMV-specific T cells. The chain is assembled from TRBV6-1 and TRBJ1-1; a confident D gene designation cannot be given. The sequences come from cultured PBMCs, collected from culture after CMV antigen stimulation. The receptor's source is a human donor in good health (CMV status not recorded). Some clones in this sample may be carry-over from other donors' samples. The nucleotide sequence is given as TGTGCCAGCAGTGAAAACTATGGCTCAACGCTGAACACTGAAGCTTTCTTT. It specifies CASSENYGSTLNTEAFF.